This note documents a single TCR beta chain sequence. The antigen is undetermined. Focal radiation was given together with CTLA-4 blockade (ipilimumab) to patients with chemo-refractory metastatic non-small-cell lung cancer. The table came from immunoSEQ multiplex PCR; TCRdb's copy has only in-frame clones and leaves some out. The sample lists tens of thousands of clones; about four fifths were seen once. The V end was cut by 4 bases, the J end by 5 bases, with 11 bases between. CDR3 length: 13 residues. The germline CDR1 and CDR2 sequences are MNHEY and SVGAGI. This sample was included in a study of radiotherapy plus CTLA-4 blockade in lung cancer. Study background: Among all patients, 18% showed objective responses, while roughly 30% had disease control. Points from the study as a whole: Early blood T cell clone dynamics, with interferon-beta, were reported to best predict response. Tumor-derived TCR clones expanded in blood after radiotherapy plus ipilimumab.

The V call is TRBV6-5, the J call TRBJ1-1; TRBD1 is a possible D gene (5 bases). The sequence derives from a human donor with non-small cell lung cancer who had a partial response to radiotherapy plus ipilimumab. Some clones in this sample may be carry-over from other donors' samples. Sequencing used peripheral blood, obtained from a patient treated with radiotherapy plus ipilimumab. CDR3: CASSSPRGTEAFF. In nucleotides, the CDR3 is TGTGCCAGCAGTTCCCCACGGGGGACTGAAGCTTTCTTT.